Described below is a single TCR beta chain sequence and its context. The antigen is not known. The record originates from a study of chemoradiotherapy in HPV16-positive cancers. About the study: Candidate HPV-specific T-cell clones and common TCR motifs came from functional assays in two HPV16-positive patients.

J gave up 4 bases and V 3 bases, and 1 base lay outside the gene matches. In germline, CDR1 is MNHNY, CDR2 SVGAGI (reference sequence). This CDR3 is 13 amino acids long. Study-level findings and limits: Functional assays defining HPV-specific T cells used only a couple of HPV16-positive patients. During treatment, candidate HPV-specific clones and E7-related motifs expanded in tumor.

Assay used: immunoSEQ multiplex PCR; TCRdb lists only in-frame clones, some missing. Of more than 9,000 clones listed, roughly 83% are singletons. Repeated repertoire sampling spanned the course of chemoradiotherapy. V gene TRBV6-6 combines with J gene TRBJ1-2; 8 bases map to TRBD1. This receptor was taken from a human donor with HPV-associated anogenital cancer. The sequencing used blood, collected from a patient who underwent chemoradiotherapy. The CDR3: CASSYDRGYGYTF. CDR3 DNA: TGTGCCAGCAGTTATGACAGGGGCTATGGCTACACCTTC.